This record looks at one T cell receptor beta chain sequence and its context. These data belong to a study of blood T cell repertoires in COVID-19. Study at large: The United States, Italy and Spain supplied acute and convalescent COVID-19 samples.

Study processing details: Reference gene primer amplification yielded estimated nucleated cell counts. TCRdb keeps only in-frame clones here, not all; method: immunoSEQ multiplex PCR. V and J calls and clone size are copied from that table; D and trimming were computed from the DNA. The repertoire consists of about 170,000 clones, with roughly 86% occurring once and the leading ten covering 2.5% to 4%. Between the trimmed V and J ends, which lost 2 bases and 0 bases, there was a span of 9 bases. Germline V gives CDR1 SGHVS, CDR2 FNYEAQ. The CDR3 has 15 residues. The chain couples TRBV7-6 to TRBJ2-3; unclear D gene. The sequence was obtained from a man in his sixties or seventies with acute or convalescent COVID-19. Sample: peripheral blood. CDR3 in amino acids: CASSLPYASTDTQYF. The CDR3 nucleotides are TGTGCCAGCAGCTTACCATATGCGAGCACAGATACGCAGTATTTT.